The 32 T cell receptor beta chains in this list originate from one sample, sequenced in a study of blood T cell repertoires in COVID-19. The method was immunoSEQ multiplex PCR; TCRdb's version includes in-frame clones alone and lacks a portion of them. The table shows roughly 130,000 clones, with roughly 90% occurring only once. Sequences were obtained from peripheral blood. These receptors were collected from a man aged 45-65 years with active COVID-19.

V gene TRBV12-5 combines with J gene TRBJ2-1, with TRBD1 as a possible D gene (5 bases). Germline V gene lookup returns CDR1 LGHNT and CDR2 FRNRAP. Trimming left V 4 bases short and J 7 bases short, with 14 bases between. The CDR3 consists of 14 residues. CDR3 nucleotide sequence: TGTGCTAGTGGTTCCCAAAGGCACAGGAATGAGCAGTTCTTC. This encodes CASGSQRHRNEQFF. Looking up the rest from reference TRBV12-5 and TRBJ2-1 gives the full variable domain: DARVTQTPRHKVTEMGQEVTMRCQPILGHNTVFWYRQTMMQGLELLAYFRNRAPLDDSGMPKDRFSAEMPDATLATLKIQPSEPRDSAVYFCASGSQRHRNEQFFGPGTRLTVL.

This sequence joins TRBV6-5 and TRBJ2-1, with 8 bases lining up with TRBD1. From germline, CDR1 is MNHEY and CDR2 SVGAGI. The J segment lost 8 bases and the V segment lost 2 bases, leaving 8 bases of the junction unmatched. The CDR3 runs to 15 residues. The CDR3 region has the DNA TGTGCCAGCAGTTACACGGCAGGGGGCCAGGATGAGCAGTTCTTC. This sequence encodes CASSYTAGGQDEQFF.

V gene TRBV7-2 combines with J gene TRBJ1-4; perhaps TRBD1 as D (6 bases). Deletions cut 1 base from V and 8 bases from J, with 14 bases between. CDR1 and CDR2 (germline): SGHTA, FQGNSA. This CDR3 is built from 15 residues. This CDR3 is CASSLVGTQGEKLFF. The CDR3 bases are TGTGCCAGCAGCTTAGTTGGGACACAGGGAGAAAAACTGTTTTTT.

The CDR3 loop reads CASSDRAGADTQYF. CDR3 coding DNA: TGTGCCAGCAGCGACCGAGCGGGAGCAGATACGCAGTATTTT. V usage is TRBV5-4 and J usage is TRBJ2-3; the match to TRBD2 covers 8 bases. V lost 4 bases to trimming and J lost 4 bases; unmatched junction nucleotides: 5. The germline V gene encodes CDR1 SGHNT and CDR2 YYREEE (reference sequence). This CDR3 contains 14 residues.

This chain joins TRBV5-4 and TRBJ2-3, with TRBD2 identical over 10 bases. This CDR3 is built from 15 residues. Trimming took 5 bases from V and 1 from J; bases not matched to a gene: 4. Germline CDR1 and CDR2: SGHNT and YYREEE (reference sequence). The CDR3 sequence: CASRQGLAGTDTQYF. The CDR3 DNA follows: TGTGCCAGCAGGCAAGGACTAGCGGGCACAGATACGCAGTATTTT.

The chain couples TRBV11-3 to TRBJ1-1, with D perhaps matching TRBD1 (5 bases). Deletions cut 5 bases from V and 3 bases from J, with 10 bases between. Germline CDR1 SGHNT, CDR2 YENEEA. The CDR3 has 13 amino acids. Written as DNA, the CDR3 is TGTGCCAGCAGCCCCCAGGGCGACACTGAAGCTTTCTTT. Translated: CASSPQGDTEAFF. Complete variable domain (other parts from reference TRBV11-3 and TRBJ1-1): EAGVVQSPRYKIIEKKQPVAFWCNPISGHNTLYWYLQNLGQGPELLIRYENEEAVDDSQLPKDRFSAERLKGVDSTLKIQPAELGDSAVYLCASSPQGDTEAFFGQGTRLTVV.

V usage is TRBV2 and J usage is TRBJ2-5; maybe TRBD2 (5 bases). The germline V and J ends were trimmed by 4 bases and 5 bases, with 11 bases remaining between them. Germline CDR1 and CDR2: SNHLY and FYNNEI. This CDR3 is built from 13 residues. In DNA, the CDR3 is TGTGCCAGCAGTGTAATCGGCGGGGAGACCCAGTACTTC. It translates to CASSVIGGETQYF.

CDR3 in DNA: TGTGCCAGCAGCTCGGACAGGAATAATTCACCCCTCCACTTT. It yields the protein CASSSDRNNSPLHF. The chain uses TRBV11-3 and TRBJ1-6; 7 positions agree with TRBD1. CDR1 SGHNT and CDR2 YENEEA come from the germline V gene. This CDR3 is built from 14 residues. V gave up 4 bases and J gave up 5 bases; unmatched junction bases: 2.

The chain combines TRBV6-5 with TRBJ1-1; weak D call: TRBD1 (5 bases). Germline values: CDR1 MNHEY, CDR2 SVGAGI. The CDR3 runs to 12 residues. The germline V and J ends were trimmed by 8 bases and 8 bases, with 15 bases remaining between them. CDR3 region: CASGIAYREAFF. The DNA of the CDR3 is TGTGCCAGCGGGATCGCGTACAGGGAAGCTTTCTTT.

The chain uses TRBV5-4 and TRBJ2-2; D possibly corresponds to TRBD2 (6 bases). Germline V gene sequence: CDR1 SGHNT, CDR2 YYREEE (reference sequence). The CDR3 sequence is 15 residues long. Trimming stripped 3 bases from V and 1 base from J, with 10 bases between. Here the CDR3 reads CASSSGTLNTGELFF. Here the CDR3 DNA reads TGTGCCAGCAGCTCCGGGACTTTGAACACCGGGGAGCTGTTTTTT.

The rearrangement joins TRBV14 to TRBJ2-3, with TRBD2 identical over 13 bases. Germline CDR1 is SGHDN and CDR2 is FVKESK. The V segment lost 4 bases and the J segment 6 bases; nucleotides outside the gene matches: 10. The CDR3 loop spans 17 amino acids. CDR3 DNA sequence: TGTGCCAGCAGCCCCTTTGCGGGGACTAGCGGGGAGGATACGCAGTATTTT. Amino acid sequence: CASSPFAGTSGEDTQYF.

CDR3 protein: CASSVGDRGYGYTF. Written as DNA, the CDR3 is TGTGCCAGCAGTGTTGGGGACAGGGGATATGGCTACACCTTC. This chain links TRBV25-1 with TRBJ1-2; TRBD1 agrees at 10 bases. CDR3 length equals 14 residues. The V and J ends lost 4 bases and 5 bases, in that order; junction bases with no gene match: 4. In germline, CDR1 is MGHDK, CDR2 SYGVNS.

This rearrangement joins TRBV5-1 to TRBJ2-7; D gene uncertain. V lost 0 bases and J lost 4, with 8 bases in between. The CDR3 totals 13 residues. Germline-derived CDR1 and CDR2 are SGHRS and YFSETQ. CDR3 DNA: TGCGCCAGCAGCTTGGACCAGAAGTACGAGCAGTACTTC. Residues: CASSLDQKYEQYF.

The CDR3: CASSPRTSGTDTQYF. As DNA, the CDR3 is TGTGCCAGCAGCCCCCGGACTAGCGGTACAGATACGCAGTATTTT. The chain uses TRBV9 and TRBJ2-3; 10 nucleotides agree with TRBD2. The ends lost 4 bases at V and 3 bases at J; junction bases unmatched: 5. The CDR3 runs to 15 residues. Germline loops: CDR1 SGDLS, CDR2 YYNGEE.

This sequence joins TRBV7-2 and TRBJ2-7; D gene uncertain. Germline CDR1 is SGHTA and CDR2 is FQGNSA. The V gene lost 2 bases and the J gene lost 0 bases, with 11 bases spanning the gap. The CDR3 spans 15 residues. CDR3 DNA sequence: TGTGCCAGCAGCTTATACGGCGGTCCCTCCTACGAGCAGTACTTC. It encodes CASSLYGGPSYEQYF.

The V and J genes are TRBV7-9 and TRBJ1-4; D is unresolved. This CDR3 has 15 residues. The V gene's germline CDR1 is SEHNR and CDR2 FQNEAQ (reference sequence). Trimming pared 5 bases from V and 0 bases from J, leaving 10 bases between. The CDR3: CASSPTRATNEKLFF. The DNA of the CDR3 is TGTGCCAGCAGCCCCACCCGGGCAACTAATGAAAAACTGTTTTTT.

This chain connects TRBV19 to TRBJ2-3; 16 bases map to TRBD2. CDR3 length: 18 amino acids. Germline CDR1 and CDR2: LNHDA and SQIVND (reference sequence). With 6 bases clipped from V and 2 bases from J, the junction kept 8 bases outside the gene matches. The CDR3 is CASRPGTSGREITDTQYF. The DNA for the CDR3 is TGTGCCAGTAGACCCGGGACTAGCGGGAGGGAAATCACAGATACGCAGTATTTT.

This clone was seen a few times. The chain combines TRBV13 with TRBJ1-2, with D possibly being TRBD1 (5 bases). Looked up from germline, CDR1 is PRHDT and CDR2 is FYEKMQ (reference sequence). The V end lost 6 bases, the J end lost 3 bases, and 14 bases lay between the germline ends. The length of the CDR3 is 14 residues. The chain's CDR3 is CASREGTGDYGYTF. The CDR3 DNA is TGTGCCAGCAGAGAGGGGACGGGGGACTATGGCTACACCTTC.

This clone occurred once. The chain employs TRBV4-1 and TRBJ2-7, with TRBD2 as a possible D gene (5 bases). The germline V and J ends were trimmed by 3 bases and 3 bases, with 24 bases remaining between them. There are 18 residues in the CDR3. Looked up from germline, CDR1 is MGHRA and CDR2 is YSYEKL. The CDR3 loop is CASSHTLGILVILYEQYV. Here the CDR3 DNA reads TGCGCCAGCAGCCACACGCTAGGCATACTAGTGATCCTCTACGAGCAGTACGTC.

This clone turned up a few times. The chain links TRBV4-2 to TRBJ2-5, with 11 bases matching TRBD2. The trim removed 0 bases at V and 1 base at J, leaving 4 bases unmatched. The CDR3 has 17 amino acids. Germline assignment: CDR1 LGHNA and CDR2 YNFKEQ. CDR3 bases: TGTGCCAGCAGCCAAGACTCGGGACTAGCGGTCCAAGAGACCCAGTACTTC. The encoded protein is CASSQDSGLAVQETQYF.

This clone was picked up a small number of times. The chain uses TRBV12-5 and TRBJ2-1; D is unresolved. V lost 4 bases, J lost 8 bases, and 6 bases lay in between. The CDR3 runs 11 residues. Germline values: CDR1 LGHNT, CDR2 FRNRAP. This CDR3 reads CASGYWYEQFF. DNA for the CDR3: TGTGCTAGTGGTTACTGGTATGAGCAGTTCTTC.

The chain carries TRBV7-2 and TRBJ1-1; 8 bases are a match to TRBD1. The V gene's germline CDR1 is SGHTA and CDR2 FQGNSA. This CDR3 is 14 amino acids long. V gave up 5 bases and J gave up 5 bases; unmatched junction bases: 7. The CDR3: CASSRRTGRTEAFF. CDR3 DNA sequence: TGTGCCAGCAGCAGACGGACAGGGAGGACTGAAGCTTTCTTT. Full variable domain (outside the CDR3, taken from reference TRBV7-2 and TRBJ1-1): GAGVSQSPSNKVTEKGKDVELRCDPISGHTALYWYRQSLGQGLEFLIYFQGNSAPDKSGLPSDRFSAERTGGSVSTLTIQRTQQEDSAVYLCASSRRTGRTEAFFGQGTRLTVV.

The chain combines TRBV2 with TRBJ2-2, with 8 bases matching TRBD1. This CDR3 has 14 amino acids. Germline assignment: CDR1 SNHLY and CDR2 FYNNEI. V was pared by 7 bases and J by 4 bases, with 5 bases of the junction left unmatched. DNA for the CDR3: TGTGCCAGCACTCGGACAGGGACCACCGGGGAGCTGTTTTTT. This codes for CASTRTGTTGELFF.

The chain combines TRBV10-2 with TRBJ1-6; a weak D match, TRBD1 (6 bases). V lost 8 bases and J 7 bases, leaving 9 bases between the germline ends. Germline V lookup: CDR1 WSHSY, CDR2 SAAADI. This CDR3 spans 12 amino acids. This chain's CDR3 is CASRDTNSPLHF. The CDR3 DNA follows: TGCGCCAGCCGGGACACCAATTCACCCCTCCACTTT.

This chain links TRBV5-1 with TRBJ2-5; no clear D gene. Germline loops: CDR1 SGHRS, CDR2 YFSETQ. The CDR3 totals 13 residues. V was trimmed by 0 bases and J by 5 bases, leaving 8 bases between them. CDR3 amino acids: CASSLERSETQYF. The CDR3 region has the DNA TGCGCCAGCAGCTTGGAGCGCTCGGAGACCCAGTACTTC. The full variable domain, rest sourced from reference TRBV5-1 and TRBJ2-5, is KAGVTQTPRYLIKTRGQQVTLSCSPISGHRSVSWYQQTPGQGLQFLFEYFSETQRNKGNFPGRFSGRQFSNSRSEMNVSTLELGDSALYLCASSLERSETQYFGPGTRLLVL.

The chain is built from TRBV27 and TRBJ2-1; D perhaps matches TRBD2 (6 bases). From germline, CDR1 is MNHEY and CDR2 SMNVEV (reference sequence). This CDR3 has 13 residues. Deletions cut 3 bases from V and 6 bases from J, with 9 bases between. The CDR3 loop is CASSFTSFNEQFF. The DNA for the CDR3 is TGTGCCAGCAGTTTCACTAGCTTCAATGAGCAGTTCTTC.

This chain joins TRBV11-2 and TRBJ2-7; 9 bases are shared with TRBD1. CDR1 SGHAT and CDR2 FQNNGV come from the germline V gene. The trim removed 0 bases at V and 9 bases at J, leaving 6 bases unmatched. The CDR3 loop spans 14 amino acids. CDR3 amino acids: CASSLDYRGPGQYF. The CDR3, as DNA: TGTGCCAGCAGCTTAGATTACAGGGGGCCCGGGCAGTACTTC.

Of note for this clone: The junction does not match germline at one end; this may be a read error. The rearrangement links TRBV4-1 to TRBJ2-1; D is perhaps TRBD1 (5 bases). This CDR3 is built from 16 residues. Germline V gene data show CDR1 as MGHRA and CDR2 as YSYEKL. CDR3 in DNA: TGCGCCAGCAGCCAAGATGAGACAGTCTCCCACAATGAGCAGTTCTTC. Residues: CASSQDETVSHNEQFF.

The genes are TRBV3-1 (or the pseudogene TRBV3-2) and TRBJ1-6; D not resolved. CDR1 and CDR2 from the germline V gene are LGHDT and YNNKEL (reference sequence). Trimming cost V 2 bases and J 8 bases, with 19 bases left between them. The CDR3 extends over 17 amino acids. The DNA of the CDR3 is TGTGCCAGCAGCCAACCCCCTTGGAGAAGGAAGGATTCACCCCTCCACTTT. As protein: CASSQPPWRRKDSPLHF.

The CDR3: CASSQQGYEQYV. The CDR3 DNA reads TGTGCCAGCAGCCAACAGGGCTACGAGCAGTACGTC. V usage is TRBV14 and J usage is TRBJ2-7; weak D call: TRBD1 (5 bases). V gave up 2 bases and J gave up 3 bases, with 5 bases separating them. There are 12 residues in the CDR3. In germline, CDR1 is SGHDN, CDR2 FVKESK.

The chain uses TRBV11-2 and TRBJ1-6; D is unclear. From germline, CDR1 is SGHAT and CDR2 FQNNGV. V lost 1 base to trimming and J lost 10 bases, with 11 bases between them. The CDR3 is 14 amino acids. The CDR3 here is CASSLVALRSPLHF. CDR3 nucleotides: TGTGCCAGCAGCTTAGTGGCTCTCAGGTCACCCCTCCACTTT. Combining the CDR3 with reference TRBV11-2 and TRBJ1-6 gives the whole variable domain EAGVAQSPRYKIIEKRQSVAFWCNPISGHATLYWYQQILGQGPKLLIQFQNNGVVDDSQLPKDRFSAERLKGVDSTLKIQPAKLEDSAVYLCASSLVALRSPLHFGNGTRLTVT.

The J gene is TRBJ1-1, the V gene TRBV5-6; maybe TRBD1 (6 bases). Germline assignment: CDR1 SGHDT and CDR2 YYEEEE. V dropped 1 base and J dropped 3 bases, with 13 bases sitting between them. The length of the CDR3 is 15 residues. The CDR3 sequence is CASSLRQGIYTEAFF. CDR3 nucleotide sequence: TGTGCCAGCAGCTTGAGGCAGGGGATCTACACTGAAGCTTTCTTT.